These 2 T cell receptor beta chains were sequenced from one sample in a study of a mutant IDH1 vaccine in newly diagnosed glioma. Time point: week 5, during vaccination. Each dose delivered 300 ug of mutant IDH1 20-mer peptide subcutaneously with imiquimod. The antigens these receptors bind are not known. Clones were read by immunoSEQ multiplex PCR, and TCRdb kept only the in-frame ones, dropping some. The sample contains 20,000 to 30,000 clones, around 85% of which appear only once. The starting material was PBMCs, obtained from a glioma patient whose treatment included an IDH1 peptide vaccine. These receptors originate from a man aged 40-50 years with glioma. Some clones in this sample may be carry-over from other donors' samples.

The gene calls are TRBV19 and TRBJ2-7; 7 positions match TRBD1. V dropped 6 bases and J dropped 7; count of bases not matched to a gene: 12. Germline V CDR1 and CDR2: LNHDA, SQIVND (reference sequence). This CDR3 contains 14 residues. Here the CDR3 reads CASRKTGKLREQYF. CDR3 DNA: TGTGCCAGTAGAAAGACAGGGAAACTAAGAGAGCAGTACTTC.

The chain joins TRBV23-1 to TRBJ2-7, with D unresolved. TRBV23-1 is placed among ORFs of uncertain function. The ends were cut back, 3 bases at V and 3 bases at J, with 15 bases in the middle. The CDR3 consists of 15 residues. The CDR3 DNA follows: TGCGCCAGCAGTCAGGGTTCGGTGGATAGCTACGAGCAGTACTTC. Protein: CASSQGSVDSYEQYF.